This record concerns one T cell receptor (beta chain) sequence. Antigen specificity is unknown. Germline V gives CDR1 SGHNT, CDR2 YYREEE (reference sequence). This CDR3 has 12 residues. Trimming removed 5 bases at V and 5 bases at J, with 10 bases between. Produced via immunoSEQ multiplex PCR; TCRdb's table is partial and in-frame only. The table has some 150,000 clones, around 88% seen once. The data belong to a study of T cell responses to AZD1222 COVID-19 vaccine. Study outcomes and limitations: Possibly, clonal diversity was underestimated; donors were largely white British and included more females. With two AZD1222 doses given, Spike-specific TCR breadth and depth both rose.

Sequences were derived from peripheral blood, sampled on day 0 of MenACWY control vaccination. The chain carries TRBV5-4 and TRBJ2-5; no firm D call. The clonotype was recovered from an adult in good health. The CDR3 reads CASRSYMETQYF. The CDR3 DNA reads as TGTGCCAGCAGGTCCTATATGGAGACCCAGTACTTC.